The 24 T cell receptor beta chains reported below all come from one sample, sequenced in a study of regulatory T cells in long-lasting Graves disease. Arm-PCR with iRepertoire HTBI primers amplified the CDR3 regions for these TCR beta libraries. TCRdb redid the calling of the multiplex PCR reads with MiXCR, one entry per CDR3 protein. The sample has about 660,000 distinct CDR3 sequences, 25% to 30% seen once; the top ten hold 35% to 55%. Time point denoted: persistent/refractory GD, antithyroid drugs over 5 years with positive TRAb. The authors made the TCR library using RNA they extracted from PBMCs. The sample consisted of peripheral blood mononuclear cells (PBMCs), taken when the disease was refractory, from a patient treated with antithyroid drugs. These receptors all come from a female donor with Graves disease.

Worth noting for this clonotype: An end of the junction differs from the germline gene, which may be a read error. The chain has TRBV12-3 or TRBV12-4 and TRBJ1-2, with D tentatively TRBD1 (5 bases). CDR3 length equals 14 residues. The CDR3 protein is CVSSLTGVYYGYTF. CDR3 DNA sequence: TGTGTCAGCAGCCTGACGGGGGTTTACTATGGCTACACCTTC.

In this sample, this clonotype turned up many times. The chain has TRBV7-2 and TRBJ1-1; D not resolved. Per germline, CDR1 SGHTA and CDR2 FQGNSA. This CDR3 has 13 amino acids. V was clipped by 2 bases and J by 3 bases, with 7 bases between them. The CDR3 reads CASSLREDTEAFF. CDR3 nucleotide sequence: TGTGCCAGCAGCTTAAGGGAGGACACTGAAGCTTTCTTT.

There are many counts of this clonotype. The chain recombines TRBV7-9 with TRBJ1-1; 8 bases match TRBD1. CDR1 SEHNR and CDR2 FQNEAQ come from the germline V gene (reference sequence). Germline trimming cut 5 bases from V and 3 bases from J; bases unmatched to any gene: 5. This CDR3 region has 14 residues. The CDR3 bases are TGTGCCAGCAGCGATGGACAGGGATACACTGAAGCTTTCTTT. It codes for CASSDGQGYTEAFF.

This clonotype appeared a few times. The gene calls are TRBV29-1 and TRBJ2-7; 11 bases line up with TRBD2. The CDR3 runs 15 residues. The V and J ends lost 6 bases and 4 bases, in that order; junction bases with no gene match: 11. Germline-derived CDR1 and CDR2 are SQVTM and ANQGSEA. CDR3 in amino acids: CSVLLAGVMTYEQYF. CDR3 in DNA: TGCAGCGTCCTACTAGCGGGAGTGATGACTTACGAGCAGTACTTC.

This clonotype has more than one count but fewer than ten. The chain couples TRBV13 to TRBJ2-2; D unresolved. V was pared by 2 bases and J by 4 bases, with 17 bases between. Germline V gives CDR1 PRHDT, CDR2 FYEKMQ (reference sequence). The CDR3 contains 17 residues. CDR3 sequence reads: CASSLPRVGLSTGELFF. The CDR3 DNA follows: TGTGCCAGCAGCTTACCACGGGTGGGGTTGAGCACCGGGGAGCTGTTTTTT.

This clonotype was seen a handful of times. The genes are TRBV20-1 and TRBJ1-4; D gene uncertain. CDR3 length: 16 amino acids. V was clipped by 3 bases and J by 0 bases, with 14 bases between them. Germline V gene lookup returns CDR1 DFQATT and CDR2 SNEGSKA (reference sequence). The CDR3 sequence: CSARDPLGTTNEKLFF. In DNA, the CDR3 is TGCAGTGCTAGGGACCCATTGGGGACAACTAATGAAAAACTGTTTTTT.

The CDR3 loop reads CASSLTGGRAYHEQFF. In nucleotides, the CDR3 is TGTGCCAGCAGCCTAACGGGCGGGAGGGCCTATCATGAGCAGTTCTTC. V and J are TRBV3-1 and TRBJ2-1, with 9 bases matching TRBD2. The CDR3 has 16 amino acids. Per germline, CDR1 LGHDT and CDR2 YNNKEL (reference sequence). J lost 8 bases, V lost 4 bases, and 12 bases had no gene match.

Comments on this clonotype: This likely reflects a read error, since a far larger clone is one base away. V usage is TRBV11-2 and J usage is TRBJ1-2; 8 bases line up with TRBD1. Trimming removed 3 bases from V and 3 bases from J; junction bases left unmatched: 3. The length of the CDR3 is 14 residues. Looked up from germline, CDR1 is SGHAT and CDR2 is FQNNGV. The CDR3 sequence is CASSFDRGDYGYTF. The CDR3, as DNA: TGTGCCAGCAGCTTCGACAGGGGCGACTATGGCTACACCTTC.

This clonotype was picked up many times. V is TRBV11-2 and J is TRBJ2-5, with 7 bases that match TRBD2. The germline gives CDR1 SGHAT, CDR2 FQNNGV. The V gene end was trimmed by 3 bases and the J gene end by 3 bases; junction bases not matched to a gene: 4. CDR3 length: 14 residues. Written as DNA, the CDR3 is TGTGCCAGCAGCTTCACTAGCGCCAAAGAGACCCAGTACTTC. Protein product: CASSFTSAKETQYF.

V usage is TRBV5-6 and J usage is TRBJ2-2; 7 bases agree with TRBD2. V lost 0 bases and J lost 6; bases outside the gene matches: 8. The CDR3 is 16 residues long. Germline-derived CDR1 and CDR2 are SGHDT and YYEEEE. CDR3 region: CASSLESSGNPGELFF. The CDR3 DNA is TGTGCCAGCAGCTTGGAGTCTAGCGGAAACCCCGGGGAGCTGTTTTTT.

This clonotype was picked up many times. The chain links TRBV11-3 to TRBJ1-1, with D maybe TRBD1 (6 bases). The CDR3 length is 13 residues. Trimming stripped 0 bases from V and 6 bases from J, with 8 bases between. The germline V gene encodes CDR1 SGHNT and CDR2 YENEEA. Here the CDR3 DNA reads TGTGCCAGCAGCTTAGAGGGACACTCTGAAGCTTTCTTT. This translates into CASSLEGHSEAFF.

In this sample, this clonotype turned up many times. DNA for the CDR3: TGTGCCAGCAGTGTCTCACAGGGGGCCATGGGCTACACCTTC. This codes for CASSVSQGAMGYTF. This chain connects TRBV27 to TRBJ1-2; the match to TRBD1 covers 9 bases. With V trimmed by 5 bases and J by 8 bases, 9 bases remained unmatched. The CDR3 has 14 residues. Germline V CDR1 and CDR2: MNHEY, SMNVEV (reference sequence).

This chain uses TRBV7-8 with TRBJ1-5; D may be TRBD1 (5 bases). This CDR3 spans 15 amino acids. Trimming stripped 5 bases from V and 7 bases from J, with 18 bases between. The germline V gene has CDR1 SGHVS and CDR2 FQNEAQ. CDR3 residues: CASSRVAGLGQPQHF. In DNA, the CDR3 is TGTGCCAGCAGCCGGGTAGCAGGGTTAGGACAGCCCCAGCATTTT.

This clonotype came up a few times. The V and J genes are TRBV20-1 and TRBJ2-7; 14 nucleotides match TRBD2. V lost 4 bases to trimming and J lost 5 bases; unmatched junction nucleotides: 4. The CDR3 loop spans 14 amino acids. In germline, CDR1 is DFQATT, CDR2 SNEGSKA (reference sequence). Here the CDR3 reads CSAMGLAGANEQYF. In nucleotides, the CDR3 is TGCAGTGCTATGGGACTAGCGGGAGCGAACGAGCAGTACTTC.

This clonotype was detected only a few times. This chain links TRBV6-1 with TRBJ1-1; tentative D call: TRBD1 (5 bases). With 11 bases removed from V and 3 bases from J, the gap between germline ends came to 16 bases. The CDR3 has 13 residues. In germline, CDR1 is MNHNS, CDR2 SASEGT. CDR3 sequence (DNA): TGTGCCGGACGCCGGGGCGCAGACACTGAAGCTTTCTTT. Its translation: CAGRRGADTEAFF.

In the case of this clonotype: A much larger clone sits a single nucleotide away, making a read error possible. The chain employs TRBV2 and TRBJ1-2, with 7 bases lining up with TRBD1. The CDR3 totals 15 residues. CDR1 is SNHLY and CDR2 is FYNNEI in the germline V gene. The CDR3 region is CASSLGQAANYGHTF. The CDR3 nucleotides read TGTGCCAGCAGCCTTGGACAGGCGGCCAACTATGGCCACACCTTC. Full variable domain (remainder filled in from reference TRBV2 and TRBJ1-2): EPEVTQTPSHQVTQMGQEVILRCVPISNHLYFYWYRQILGQKVEFLVSFYNNEISEKSEIFDDQFSVERPDGSNFTLKIRSTKLEDSAMYFCASSLGQAANYGHTFGSGTRLTVV.

In its sample, this clonotype was seen many times. This rearrangement joins TRBV15 to TRBJ2-6; D is perhaps TRBD1 or TRBD2 (5 bases each). Between the trimmed V and J ends, which lost 6 bases and 2 bases, there was a span of 8 bases. The CDR3 is made up of 14 amino acids. The V gene's germline CDR1 is LNHNV and CDR2 YYDKDF (reference sequence). CDR3: CATRRGAGANVLTF. The DNA of the CDR3 is TGTGCCACCAGGAGGGGCGCTGGGGCCAACGTCCTGACTTTC.

This chain uses TRBV24-1 with TRBJ1-5; 9 bases are a match to TRBD1. Germline V gene sequence: CDR1 KGHDR, CDR2 SFDVKD. J gave up 5 bases and V 4 bases, and 8 bases lay outside the gene matches. This CDR3 comprises 16 residues. As DNA, the CDR3 is TGTGCCACCAGTGAGTCCGGGACAGGGAACCATCAGCCCCAGCATTTT. The encoded protein is CATSESGTGNHQPQHF.

The V and J genes are TRBV5-1 and TRBJ2-1; 11 positions match TRBD2. Per the germline V gene, CDR1 is SGHRS and CDR2 is YFSETQ. V trimming: 4 bases; J trimming: 6 bases; junction bases outside the gene matches: 6. There are 15 residues in the CDR3. The chain's CDR3 is CASSEGLAVINEQFF. The CDR3 nucleotides are TGCGCCAGCAGCGAGGGACTAGCGGTTATCAATGAGCAGTTCTTC.

This clonotype was observed once. The chain has TRBV5-1 and TRBJ1-1; D unclear. The V end was cut by 4 bases, the J end by 0 bases, with 10 bases between. This CDR3 spans 14 amino acids. Per germline, CDR1 SGHRS and CDR2 YFSETQ. CDR3 DNA sequence: TGCGCCAGCAGCACGGCAAGTATGAACACTGAAGCTTTCTTT. Translating gives CASSTASMNTEAFF. Variable domain in full (rest from reference TRBV5-1 and TRBJ1-1): KAGVTQTPRYLIKTRGQQVTLSCSPISGHRSVSWYQQTPGQGLQFLFEYFSETQRNKGNFPGRFSGRQFSNSRSEMNVSTLELGDSALYLCASSTASMNTEAFFGQGTRLTVV.

The genes are TRBV20-1 and TRBJ1-2; no clear D gene. CDR1 is DFQATT, CDR2 SNEGSKA, per germline (reference sequence). The CDR3 length is 14 residues. The ends were cut back, 2 bases at V and 8 bases at J, with 18 bases in the middle. The CDR3 spells CSARTIIRRGGYTF. CDR3 coding DNA: TGCAGTGCTAGAACAATAATTAGAAGAGGAGGCTACACCTTC.

Remarks on this clonotype: A much larger clonotype is one base distant, so this may be a read error. The chain has TRBV6-1 and TRBJ2-5; 9 bases are a match to TRBD2. The CDR3 contains 14 residues. CDR1 is MNHNS and CDR2 is SASEGT in the germline V gene. V lost 5 bases, J lost 7 bases, and 8 bases stayed unmatched. This CDR3 reads CASSPIAGAGTQYF. CDR3 DNA: TGTGCCAGCAGTCCGATAGCGGGAGCTGGGACCCAGTACTTC.

This clonotype was detected many times. In nucleotides, the CDR3 is TGTGCCAGCAGTTACCGACTGTATAGCAATCAGCCCCAGCATTTT. It codes for CASSYRLYSNQPQHF. The chain employs TRBV2 and TRBJ1-5, with D uncertain. Per germline, CDR1 SNHLY and CDR2 FYNNEI. The CDR3 is 15 residues long. The V and J ends lost 5 bases and 0 bases respectively, with 11 bases between them.

Note on this clonotype: The CDR3 ends on some other residue instead of the conserved phenylalanine or tryptophan, so this is likely a read error. The DNA for the CDR3 is TGTGCCAGTAGTGCCCGGTCGACTGAAGCTTTCATT. Amino acid sequence: CASSARSTEAFI. This rearrangement joins TRBV19 to TRBJ1-1, with D uncertain. The CDR3 extends over 12 amino acids. V was trimmed by 5 bases and J by 5 bases, leaving 9 bases between them. Germline V gene lookup returns CDR1 LNHDA and CDR2 SQIVND (reference sequence).